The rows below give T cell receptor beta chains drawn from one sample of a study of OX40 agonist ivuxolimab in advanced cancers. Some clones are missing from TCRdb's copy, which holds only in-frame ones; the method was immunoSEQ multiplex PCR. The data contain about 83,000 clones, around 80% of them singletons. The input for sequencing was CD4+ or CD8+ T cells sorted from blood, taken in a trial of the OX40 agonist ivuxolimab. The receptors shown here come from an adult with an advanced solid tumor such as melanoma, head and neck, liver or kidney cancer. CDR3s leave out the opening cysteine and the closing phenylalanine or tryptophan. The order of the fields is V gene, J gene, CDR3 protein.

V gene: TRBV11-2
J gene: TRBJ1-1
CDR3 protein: ASSPVQGGEAF

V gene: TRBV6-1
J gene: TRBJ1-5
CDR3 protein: ASFNIPSVSQPQH

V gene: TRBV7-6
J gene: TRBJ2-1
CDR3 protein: ASSLAGSGGAGEQF

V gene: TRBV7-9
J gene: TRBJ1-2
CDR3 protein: ASSFAFRENYGYT

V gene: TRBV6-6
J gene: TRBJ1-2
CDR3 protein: ASRFGEGGYT

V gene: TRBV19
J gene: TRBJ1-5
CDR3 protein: ASSMSGDQPQH

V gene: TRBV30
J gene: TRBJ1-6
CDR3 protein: AWRAGLGSPLH

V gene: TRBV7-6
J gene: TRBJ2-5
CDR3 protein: ASSLVGETQY

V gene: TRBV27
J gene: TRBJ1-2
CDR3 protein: ASSLSEGILHGYT

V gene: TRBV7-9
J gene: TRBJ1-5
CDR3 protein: ASSLGGGNQPQH

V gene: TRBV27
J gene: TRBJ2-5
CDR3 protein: ASSLKETQY

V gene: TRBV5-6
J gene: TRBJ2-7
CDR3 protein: ASSLGAGKYGQY

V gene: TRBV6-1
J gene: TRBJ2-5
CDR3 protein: ASRDRAAGETQY

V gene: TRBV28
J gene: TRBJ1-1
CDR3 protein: ASSLPLNTEAF

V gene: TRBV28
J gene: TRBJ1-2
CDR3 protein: ASSLGRVSGYT

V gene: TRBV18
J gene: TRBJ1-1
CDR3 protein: ASSPMGGRGTEAF

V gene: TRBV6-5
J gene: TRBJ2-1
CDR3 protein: ASSTGGNEQF

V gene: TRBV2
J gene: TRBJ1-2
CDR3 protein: ASSASGQGDLSYGYT

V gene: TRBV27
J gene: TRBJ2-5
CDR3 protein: ASSLSGRQETQY

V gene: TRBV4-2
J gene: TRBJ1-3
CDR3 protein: ASSQGRTGNTIY

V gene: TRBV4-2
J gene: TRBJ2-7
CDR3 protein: ASSQAPGSVSEQY

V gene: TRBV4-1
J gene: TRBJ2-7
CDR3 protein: ASSQSGTGAYVQY

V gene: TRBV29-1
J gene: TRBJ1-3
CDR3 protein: SGIQGSRPIYSGNTIY

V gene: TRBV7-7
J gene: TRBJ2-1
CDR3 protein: ASSLLLAGVNEQF

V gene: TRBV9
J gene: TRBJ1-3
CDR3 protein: ASSVDGDTGNTIY

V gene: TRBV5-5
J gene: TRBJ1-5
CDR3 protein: ASSQDGDQPQH

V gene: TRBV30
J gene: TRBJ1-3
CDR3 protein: AWSAGRVDGNTIY

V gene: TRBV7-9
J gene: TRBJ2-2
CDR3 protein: AGPGQGPTGELF

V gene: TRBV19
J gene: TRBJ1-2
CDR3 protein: ASSGERPVWYGYT

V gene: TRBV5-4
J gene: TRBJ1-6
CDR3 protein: ASSPTRQTNSPLH

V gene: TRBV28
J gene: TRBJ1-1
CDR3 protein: ASSRTGSLNTEAF